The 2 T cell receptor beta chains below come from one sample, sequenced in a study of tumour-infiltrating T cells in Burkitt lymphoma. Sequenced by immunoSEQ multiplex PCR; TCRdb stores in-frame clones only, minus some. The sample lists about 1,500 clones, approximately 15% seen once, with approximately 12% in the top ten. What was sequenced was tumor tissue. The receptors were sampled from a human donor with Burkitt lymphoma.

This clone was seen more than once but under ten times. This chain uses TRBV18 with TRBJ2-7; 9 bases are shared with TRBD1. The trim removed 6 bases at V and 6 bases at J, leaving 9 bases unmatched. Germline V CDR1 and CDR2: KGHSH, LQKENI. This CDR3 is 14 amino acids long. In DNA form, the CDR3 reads TGTGCCAGCTCGCAACAGGGGGCGTCGGGCGAGCAGTACTTC. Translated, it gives CASSQQGASGEQYF.

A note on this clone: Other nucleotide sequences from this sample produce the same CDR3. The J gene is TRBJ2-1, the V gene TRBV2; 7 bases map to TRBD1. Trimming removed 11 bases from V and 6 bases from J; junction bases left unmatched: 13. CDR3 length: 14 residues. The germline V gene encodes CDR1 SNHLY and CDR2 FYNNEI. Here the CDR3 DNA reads TGTGCCTTTCCTTTAGCAGGGGGACCCAATGAGCAGTTCTTC. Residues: CAFPLAGGPNEQFF.